These 19 T cell receptor beta chains came from one sample sequenced in a study of cytomegalovirus exposure and HLA in healthy donors. Primers included in the PCR were 60 Vbeta and 13 Jbeta primers. Sequenced by immunoSEQ multiplex PCR; TCRdb stores in-frame clones only, minus some. The sample lists around 110,000 clones, approximately 78% occurring once. The sequenced sample was PBMCs. These receptors were taken from a man younger than 45 in good health and CMV-seropositive.

This chain joins TRBV5-6 and TRBJ1-6; 8 bases match TRBD1. Per germline, CDR1 SGHDT and CDR2 YYEEEE. CDR3 length: 15 residues. After removal of 4 bases from V and 10 bases from J, the junction contained 10 bases not matched to a gene. The CDR3 DNA follows: TGTGCCAGCAGCCTGGGTGGACAGGGTTTCTCACCCCTCCACTTT. Translation gives CASSLGGQGFSPLHF. The entire variable domain, with the rest obtained from reference TRBV5-6 and TRBJ1-6, is as follows: DAGVTQSPTHLIKTRGQQVTLRCSPKSGHDTVSWYQQALGQGPQFIFQYYEEEERQRGNFPDRFSGHQFPNYSSELNVNALLLGDSALYLCASSLGGQGFSPLHFGNGTRLTVT.

This sequence joins TRBV6-6 and TRBJ2-2, with 12 positions matching TRBD2. J was trimmed by 7 bases and V by 7 bases; bases with no gene match: 10. This CDR3 has 16 residues. The germline gives CDR1 MNHNY, CDR2 SVGAGI (reference sequence). The CDR3, as DNA: TGTGCCAGCAAGACTAGCGGGAGCCGGGTTATCGGGGAGCTGTTTTTT. Its translation is CASKTSGSRVIGELFF.

The CDR3 loop is CASRAGQGTGGYTF. The CDR3, as DNA: TGCGCCAGCAGAGCTGGACAGGGAACGGGTGGCTACACCTTC. The V and J genes are TRBV10-2 and TRBJ1-2; 8 bases match TRBD1. CDR1 is WSHSY and CDR2 is SAAADI in the germline V gene. V dropped 6 bases and J dropped 7; count of bases not matched to a gene: 10. CDR3 length: 14 amino acids.

The chain couples TRBV5-6 to TRBJ1-2; 7 bases align to TRBD1. This CDR3 contains 13 residues. J lost 5 bases, V lost 0 bases, and 1 base had no gene match. CDR1 SGHDT and CDR2 YYEEEE come from the germline V gene. This chain's CDR3 is CASSLARGYGYTF. CDR3 DNA sequence: TGTGCCAGCAGCTTGGCCAGGGGGTATGGCTACACCTTC.

The CDR3 DNA follows: TGCGCCAGTCTCGCTTATGCGGGTAGCTCCTACAATGAGCAGTTCTTC. It codes for CASLAYAGSSYNEQFF. J is TRBJ2-1 and V is TRBV5-1, with D tentatively TRBD2 (5 bases). The germline CDR1 and CDR2 sequences are SGHRS and YFSETQ. The CDR3 consists of 16 residues. The V end lost 8 bases, the J end lost 0 bases, and 18 bases lay between the germline ends. Full variable domain (missing parts from reference TRBV5-1 and TRBJ2-1): KAGVTQTPRYLIKTRGQQVTLSCSPISGHRSVSWYQQTPGQGLQFLFEYFSETQRNKGNFPGRFSGRQFSNSRSEMNVSTLELGDSALYLCASLAYAGSSYNEQFFGPGTRLTVL.

This clone occurred once. The V and J genes are TRBV6-1 and TRBJ1-6, with a tentative D call TRBD1 (6 bases). Germline CDR1 MNHNS, CDR2 SASEGT. V shed 7 bases and J shed 8 bases, with 15 bases lying between them. CDR3 length: 14 residues. CDR3: CASNRQAVYSPLHF. The CDR3 region has the DNA TGTGCCAGCAATAGACAGGCTGTTTATTCACCCCTCCACTTT.

This chain links TRBV15 with TRBJ1-1; the D gene is possibly TRBD1 (5 bases). CDR1 and CDR2 from the germline V gene are LNHNV and YYDKDF (reference sequence). V dropped 0 bases and J dropped 4 bases, with 12 bases sitting between them. There are 15 residues in the CDR3. Written as DNA, the CDR3 is TGTGCCACCAGCAGAGATCGCGCGGGGGGCACTGAAGCTTTCTTT. Translation gives CATSRDRAGGTEAFF.

This chain joins TRBV7-9 and TRBJ1-2; D ambiguous. Trimming took off 1 base at V and 5 bases at J, with 8 bases between the two ends. Germline-derived CDR1 and CDR2 are SEHNR and FQNEAQ (reference sequence). The CDR3 spans 13 residues. Written as DNA, the CDR3 is TGTGCCAGCAGCTTAGAGACTTGGTATGGCTACACCTTC. Translation gives CASSLETWYGYTF.

The V and J genes are TRBV5-1 and TRBJ1-1, with 12 bases fitting TRBD1. The CDR3 extends over 17 amino acids. In germline, CDR1 is SGHRS, CDR2 YFSETQ. The ends lost 3 bases at V and 3 bases at J; junction bases unmatched: 9. Written as DNA, the CDR3 is TGCGCCAGCAGCTATACCGGGACAGGGGGCGCGTACACTGAAGCTTTCTTT. It yields the protein CASSYTGTGGAYTEAFF.

CDR3 amino acids: CASSSKRGLAKNIQYF. In DNA form, the CDR3 reads TGTGCCAGCAGCTCAAAGCGGGGCCTAGCCAAAAACATTCAGTACTTC. This chain links TRBV5-4 with TRBJ2-4, with 7 bases that match TRBD2. The V and J ends lost 3 bases and 0 bases, in that order; junction bases with no gene match: 6. Germline assignment: CDR1 SGHNT and CDR2 YYREEE (reference sequence). The CDR3 is 16 amino acids.

The V call is TRBV28, the J call TRBJ2-7; D call uncertain. The V gene's germline CDR1 is MDHEN and CDR2 SYDVKM. Between the trimmed V and J ends, which lost 6 bases and 0 bases, there was a span of 15 bases. CDR3 length equals 15 residues. The CDR3 here is CASSSAWALSYEQYF. Here the CDR3 DNA reads TGTGCCAGCAGCTCCGCCTGGGCCCTCTCCTACGAGCAGTACTTC.

This chain connects TRBV2 to TRBJ2-1; a possible D gene is TRBD2 (6 bases). CDR1 is SNHLY, CDR2 FYNNEI, per germline. V was cut by 6 bases and J by 5 bases, with 14 bases left in between. This CDR3 has 14 amino acids. CDR3 coding DNA: TGTGCCAGCAGAAGGGGACGGGGGAACAATGAGCAGTTCTTC. Encoded protein: CASRRGRGNNEQFF. Full variable domain (missing parts from reference TRBV2 and TRBJ2-1): EPEVTQTPSHQVTQMGQEVILRCVPISNHLYFYWYRQILGQKVEFLVSFYNNEISEKSEIFDDQFSVERPDGSNFTLKIRSTKLEDSAMYFCASRRGRGNNEQFFGPGTRLTVL.

The rearrangement joins TRBV4-1 to TRBJ1-4; 9 nucleotides line up with TRBD1. The V gene end was trimmed by 3 bases and the J gene end by 7 bases; junction bases not matched to a gene: 6. CDR3 length equals 15 residues. Germline-derived CDR1 and CDR2 are MGHRA and YSYEKL. Here the CDR3 reads CASSHQTGGLEKLFF. CDR3 nucleotide sequence: TGCGCCAGCAGCCATCAAACAGGGGGCCTTGAAAAACTGTTTTTT.

This chain links TRBV30 with TRBJ2-5, with D possibly TRBD2 on 5 matching bases. The CDR3 spans 11 residues. Germline V gene lookup returns CDR1 GTSNPN and CDR2 SVGIG (reference sequence). The germline V and J ends were trimmed by 2 bases and 7 bases, with 8 bases remaining between them. The chain's CDR3 is CAWSFEGTQYF. DNA of the CDR3: TGTGCCTGGAGTTTTGAGGGGACCCAGTACTTC.

The rearrangement links TRBV28 to TRBJ2-1; no reliable D call. Trimming shortened V by 8 bases and J by 8 bases, and 13 bases separated the two germline ends. The CDR3 loop spans 12 amino acids. Germline assignment: CDR1 MDHEN and CDR2 SYDVKM. The CDR3 sequence is CASALLRDEQFF. The CDR3 DNA sequence: TGTGCCAGCGCCCTTCTCCGGGATGAGCAGTTCTTC.

This clone occurred a few times. CDR3 nucleotides: TGTGCCAGCAGTGAAATGTACCAGCCATACTACGAGCAGTACGTC. Translation gives CASSEMYQPYYEQYV. V and J are TRBV25-1 and TRBJ2-7, with D uncertain. Germline CDR1 MGHDK, CDR2 SYGVNS. Trimming removed 2 bases from V and 3 bases from J, with 14 bases in between. The CDR3 is made up of 15 amino acids.

The chain recombines TRBV18 with TRBJ1-3; D is unresolved. The CDR3 sequence is 13 residues long. V lost 3 bases to trimming and J lost 4 bases, with 7 bases between them. The germline gives CDR1 KGHSH, CDR2 LQKENI. CDR3 sequence (DNA): TGTGCCAGCTCACCCCGAAGCGGAAACACCATATATTTT. It translates to CASSPRSGNTIYF.

This chain joins TRBV13 and TRBJ2-1; 10 nucleotides match TRBD1. Germline CDR1 reads PRHDT; CDR2 reads FYEKMQ (reference sequence). The CDR3 runs 15 residues. V gave up 3 bases and J gave up 6 bases; unmatched junction bases: 5. CDR3 bases: TGTGCCAGCAGCTTCCAGACAGGGGGCCCCAATGAGCAGTTCTTC. Translating gives CASSFQTGGPNEQFF.

The chain carries TRBV30 and TRBJ1-6, with TRBD1 matching 7 bases. CDR3 length: 18 amino acids. V was pared by 2 bases and J by 5 bases, with 15 bases of the junction left unmatched. CDR1 and CDR2 (germline): GTSNPN, SVGIG (reference sequence). The CDR3 nucleotides are TGTGCCTGGAGTATTGAAGAGGACAGGAGGGGAGATAATTCACCCCTCCACTTT. It is translated as CAWSIEEDRRGDNSPLHF.